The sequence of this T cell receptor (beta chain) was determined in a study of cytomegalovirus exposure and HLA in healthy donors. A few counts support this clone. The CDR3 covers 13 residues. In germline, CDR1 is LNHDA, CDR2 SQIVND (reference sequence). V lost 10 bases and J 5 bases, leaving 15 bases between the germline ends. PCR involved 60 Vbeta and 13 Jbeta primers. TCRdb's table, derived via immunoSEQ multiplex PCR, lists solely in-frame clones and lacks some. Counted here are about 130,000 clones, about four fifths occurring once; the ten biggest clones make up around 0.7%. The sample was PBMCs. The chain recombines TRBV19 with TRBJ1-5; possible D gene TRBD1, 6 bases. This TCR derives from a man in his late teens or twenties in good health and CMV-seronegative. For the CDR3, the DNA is TGTGCCACTGCTGACAGGTTAGATCAGCCCCAGCATTTT. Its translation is CATADRLDQPQHF.